The 32 T cell receptor beta chains below were found in one sample sequenced in a study of T cell changes during pregnancy in multiple sclerosis. Only in-frame clones appear in the TCRdb table, and some are missing; sequencing was by immunoSEQ multiplex PCR. The sample yields around 100,000 clones, 92% seen once. The sample was peripheral blood, taken after pregnancy. The receptors here all came from a female donor with multiple sclerosis, enrolled in a pregnancy study.

V and J are TRBV7-7 and TRBJ2-5; no definite D call. The germline V gene encodes CDR1 SSHAT and CDR2 FNYEAQ (reference sequence). The germline V and J ends were trimmed by 2 bases and 1 base, with 8 bases remaining between them. This CDR3 has 14 residues. The CDR3 loop is CASSLTSAQETQYF. CDR3 DNA: TGTGCCAGCAGCTTAACCAGCGCCCAAGAGACCCAGTACTTC.

The chain recombines TRBV5-4 with TRBJ2-1, with TRBD2 matching over 7 bases. V dropped 2 bases and J dropped 5; count of bases not matched to a gene: 10. This CDR3 contains 16 residues. The germline V gene encodes CDR1 SGHNT and CDR2 YYREEE (reference sequence). The CDR3 is CASSLLAGRGNNEQFF. DNA of the CDR3: TGTGCCAGCAGCTTATTAGCGGGCCGGGGAAACAATGAGCAGTTCTTC.

This chain connects TRBV28 to TRBJ1-1, with D uncertain. V lost 2 bases and J lost 8, with 15 bases in between. The germline gives CDR1 MDHEN, CDR2 SYDVKM. The CDR3 consists of 14 residues. CDR3 protein: CASSLLGVGVEAFF. The CDR3 nucleotides are TGTGCCAGCAGTTTACTCGGGGTTGGAGTCGAAGCTTTCTTT. Drawing the rest from reference TRBV28 and TRBJ1-1, the complete variable domain is DVKVTQSSRYLVKRTGEKVFLECVQDMDHENMFWYRQDPGLGLRLIYFSYDVKMKEKGDIPEGYSVSREKKERFSLILESASTNQTSMYLCASSLLGVGVEAFFGQGTRLTVV.

The chain links TRBV6-5 to TRBJ1-3; D is unresolved. CDR1 and CDR2 from the germline V gene are MNHEY and SVGAGI. With 6 bases removed from V and 4 bases from J, the gap between germline ends came to 4 bases. The CDR3 spans 11 residues. CDR3 DNA: TGTGCCAGCAGGCAGGGAAACACCATATATTTT. Protein product: CASRQGNTIYF.

The chain uses TRBV14 and TRBJ2-1; 7 nucleotides line up with TRBD2. With 0 bases clipped from V and 10 bases from J, the junction kept 12 bases outside the gene matches. The CDR3 totals 16 residues. The germline V gene has CDR1 SGHDN and CDR2 FVKESK. The CDR3 reads CASSQDLAVGIREQFF. CDR3 in DNA: TGTGCCAGCAGCCAAGACCTAGCGGTAGGGATTAGGGAGCAGTTCTTC.

The chain links TRBV10-3 to TRBJ2-2; D call uncertain. CDR1 ENHRY and CDR2 SYGVKD come from the germline V gene. This CDR3 comprises 11 residues. Trimming took 6 bases from V and 4 from J, leaving 3 bases between them. The CDR3 region has the DNA TGTGCCATCAGCAGCACCGGGGAGCTGTTTTTT. Translation gives CAISSTGELFF.

The chain has TRBV27 and TRBJ2-7, with 8 bases matching TRBD1. Germline CDR1 and CDR2: MNHEY and SMNVEV (reference sequence). J gave up 3 bases and V 0 bases, and 10 bases lay outside the gene matches. The CDR3 has 17 amino acids. The CDR3 bases are TGTGCCAGCAGTTTATCCCTGGGGACAGGACGAGGCTACGAGCAGTACTTC. It codes for CASSLSLGTGRGYEQYF.

Details on this clone: This CDR3 is also generated by other DNA sequences in the sample. The chain joins TRBV20-1 to TRBJ2-3; the D gene is possibly TRBD2 (5 bases). This CDR3 spans 11 amino acids. V shed 5 bases and J shed 6 bases, with 9 bases lying between them. Germline V CDR1 and CDR2: DFQATT, SNEGSKA (reference sequence). The CDR3 reads CSARTGDTQYF. CDR3 bases: TGCAGTGCTCGAACGGGGGATACGCAGTATTTT.

This clone came up once. J is TRBJ1-2 and V is TRBV18, with D possibly being TRBD1 (5 bases). The germline V and J ends were trimmed by 2 bases and 2 bases, with 15 bases remaining between them. Germline V gives CDR1 KGHSH, CDR2 LQKENI. The CDR3 is 16 residues long. In DNA, the CDR3 is TGTGCCAGCTCACCAGATAGCGGAAAGGGGAACTATGGCTACACCTTC. Amino acid sequence: CASSPDSGKGNYGYTF.

CDR3 DNA: TGTGCCAGCAGTATCGGGACTAGCGGTAGCACAGATACGCAGTATTTT. Its translation: CASSIGTSGSTDTQYF. The chain employs TRBV9 and TRBJ2-3; 11 bases align to TRBD2. CDR3 length equals 16 residues. The V gene end was trimmed by 5 bases and the J gene end by 0 bases; junction bases not matched to a gene: 5. Germline V lookup: CDR1 SGDLS, CDR2 YYNGEE.

This rearrangement joins TRBV2 to TRBJ1-1; maybe TRBD1 (5 bases). Looked up from germline, CDR1 is SNHLY and CDR2 is FYNNEI. This CDR3 region has 17 residues. The germline V and J ends were trimmed by 6 bases and 5 bases, with 25 bases remaining between them. This CDR3 is CASRGLKRNLGGTEAFF. The CDR3 DNA follows: TGTGCCAGCAGGGGGCTAAAACGGAATCTGGGGGGGACTGAAGCTTTCTTT.

The chain joins TRBV19 to TRBJ2-1; 10 bases line up with TRBD1. The germline V gene encodes CDR1 LNHDA and CDR2 SQIVND (reference sequence). This CDR3 is 14 amino acids long. After removal of 6 bases from V and 7 bases from J, the junction contained 6 bases not matched to a gene. The CDR3 sequence is CASRETGGRNEQFF. The CDR3 region has the DNA TGTGCCAGTAGGGAGACAGGGGGCCGGAATGAGCAGTTCTTC.

The genes are TRBV6-1 and TRBJ2-7; a weak D match, TRBD1 (6 bases). This CDR3 region has 12 residues. Trimming took 1 base from V and 10 from J, leaving 11 bases between them. CDR1 is MNHNS and CDR2 is SASEGT in the germline V gene. The CDR3 is CASSEVGGGQYF. The CDR3 bases are TGTGCCAGCAGTGAAGTTGGGGGCGGCCAGTACTTC.

This chain joins TRBV10-3 and TRBJ2-2; D ambiguous. CDR3 length: 14 amino acids. Germline CDR1 is ENHRY and CDR2 is SYGVKD. The V end lost 1 base, the J end lost 3 bases, and 6 bases lay between the germline ends. The CDR3 DNA is TGTGCCATCAGTGAGTTGGCAGACACCGGGGAGCTGTTTTTT. It specifies CAISELADTGELFF.

This clone has a single count. CDR3 in DNA: TGTGCCAGCAGCCCCCGATCCCCTACGGAGCAGTACTTC. The encoded protein is CASSPRSPTEQYF. The genes are TRBV7-9 and TRBJ2-7; D uncertain. V shed 5 bases and J shed 7 bases, with 15 bases lying between them. CDR1 and CDR2 from the germline V gene are SEHNR and FQNEAQ (reference sequence). The CDR3 totals 13 residues.

This clone was observed a single time. The CDR3 is CASVSGRYEQYF. The CDR3 nucleotides are TGTGCCAGCGTCTCAGGGAGGTACGAGCAGTACTTC. The chain employs TRBV7-9 and TRBJ2-7; possibly TRBD2 for D (6 bases). CDR1 SEHNR and CDR2 FQNEAQ come from the germline V gene (reference sequence). The length of the CDR3 is 12 residues. V was clipped by 8 bases and J by 4 bases, with 12 bases between them.

The V and J genes are TRBV5-4 and TRBJ2-7, with a weak D call TRBD1 (6 bases). There are 14 residues in the CDR3. The V end lost 0 bases, the J end lost 7 bases, and 14 bases lay between the germline ends. From germline, CDR1 is SGHNT and CDR2 YYREEE (reference sequence). The CDR3 spells CASSLVAGVEEQYF. CDR3 DNA sequence: TGTGCCAGCAGCTTGGTTGCAGGGGTAGAAGAGCAGTACTTC.

The CDR3 region has the DNA TGTGCCAGCAGCTTCAGGGGATATGACACTGAAGCTTTCTTT. Its translation: CASSFRGYDTEAFF. The V call is TRBV7-3, the J call TRBJ1-1; tentatively, D is TRBD1 (6 bases). The germline V and J ends were trimmed by 3 bases and 3 bases, with 11 bases remaining between them. The CDR3 covers 14 residues. Germline lookup yields CDR1 SGHTA and CDR2 FQGTGA.

The chain links TRBV14 to TRBJ2-3; D is uncertain. Trimming took off 3 bases at V and 0 bases at J, with 10 bases between the two ends. The CDR3 loop spans 15 amino acids. CDR1 SGHDN and CDR2 FVKESK come from the germline V gene. For the CDR3, the DNA is TGTGCCAGCAGCCACGACTCAACTAGCACAGATACGCAGTATTTT. Its protein product is CASSHDSTSTDTQYF. The full variable domain, with the rest looked up from reference TRBV14 and TRBJ2-3, is EAGVTQFPSHSVIEKGQTVTLRCDPISGHDNLYWYRRVMGKEIKFLLHFVKESKQDESGMPNNRFLAERTGGTYSTLKVQPAELEDSGVYFCASSHDSTSTDTQYFGPGTRLTVL.

This chain links TRBV7-2 with TRBJ1-2, with D perhaps matching TRBD1 (5 bases). Germline V gives CDR1 SGHTA, CDR2 FQGNSA. Between the trimmed V and J ends, which lost 1 base and 3 bases, there was a span of 12 bases. CDR3 length: 15 amino acids. The CDR3 loop is CASSLGTPNHYGYTF. The CDR3 DNA is TGTGCCAGCAGCTTAGGGACACCTAATCACTATGGCTACACCTTC.

V is TRBV6-1 and J is TRBJ1-5; D might be TRBD1 (6 bases). In germline, CDR1 is MNHNS, CDR2 SASEGT. Trimming shortened V by 9 bases and J by 1 base, and 13 bases separated the two germline ends. The CDR3 loop spans 14 amino acids. CDR3 coding DNA: TGTGCCAGTACCGGGACACTAAGCAATCAGCCCCAGCATTTT. Translating it yields CASTGTLSNQPQHF.

The rearrangement joins TRBV6-5 to TRBJ2-7, with 8 nucleotides matching TRBD2. The length of the CDR3 is 14 residues. Germline V gene data show CDR1 as MNHEY and CDR2 as SVGAGI. V lost 2 bases, J lost 1 base, and 1 base stayed unmatched. This CDR3 reads CASSYASGSYEQYF. For the CDR3, the DNA is TGTGCCAGCAGTTACGCTAGCGGGTCCTACGAGCAGTACTTC.

This chain connects TRBV6-4 to TRBJ2-3, with D perhaps matching TRBD2 (5 bases). The CDR3 totals 15 residues. In germline, CDR1 is MRHNA, CDR2 SNTAGT. V was cut by 0 bases and J by 1 base, with 8 bases left in between. Here the CDR3 DNA reads TGTGCCAGCAGTGACTCCGTCGGGGGCACAGATACGCAGTATTTT. Translation gives CASSDSVGGTDTQYF.

The chain links TRBV19 to TRBJ1-2; 10 bases are a match to TRBD1. Trimming cost V 2 bases and J 4 bases; bases outside gene matches: 13. CDR1 LNHDA and CDR2 SQIVND come from the germline V gene (reference sequence). This CDR3 is 18 amino acids long. CDR3 amino acids: CASSIWMDRGGRIYGYTF. The CDR3 DNA reads as TGTGCCAGTAGTATATGGATGGACAGGGGGGGACGTATCTATGGCTACACCTTC.

This chain joins TRBV15 and TRBJ1-4; 8 nucleotides line up with TRBD1. The ends lost 10 bases at V and 7 bases at J; junction bases unmatched: 5. Germline-derived CDR1 and CDR2 are LNHNV and YYDKDF (reference sequence). This CDR3 spans 12 amino acids. The CDR3 here is CASQGAGEKLFF. CDR3 bases: TGTGCCAGCCAGGGGGCGGGTGAAAAACTGTTTTTT.

The chain combines TRBV6-5 with TRBJ2-1; 11 nucleotides match TRBD2. The CDR3 extends over 15 amino acids. The V gene end was trimmed by 4 bases and the J gene end by 5 bases; junction bases not matched to a gene: 4. Germline V CDR1 and CDR2: MNHEY, SVGAGI. The CDR3 DNA follows: TGTGCCAGCAGTTCTCGACTAGCGGGGAACAATGAGCAGTTCTTC. Its protein product is CASSSRLAGNNEQFF.

This chain connects TRBV7-6 to TRBJ2-7, with a weak D call TRBD2 (7 bases). V lost 2 bases to trimming and J lost 2 bases, with 10 bases between them. The CDR3 is made up of 14 amino acids. Germline CDR1 reads SGHVS; CDR2 reads FNYEAQ. CDR3 nucleotides: TGTGCCAGCAGCTTAATCGGGGGGCCCTACGAGCAGTACTTC. It is translated as CASSLIGGPYEQYF.

The rearrangement links TRBV18 to TRBJ2-1; 10 nucleotides agree with TRBD1. The V gene end was trimmed by 2 bases and the J gene end by 7 bases; junction bases not matched to a gene: 8. Per the germline V gene, CDR1 is KGHSH and CDR2 is LQKENI. The CDR3 extends over 16 amino acids. CDR3 region: CASSPSRDRGGNEQFF. In DNA form, the CDR3 reads TGTGCCAGCTCACCATCCCGGGACAGGGGTGGTAATGAGCAGTTCTTC.

The rearrangement links TRBV9 to TRBJ2-4; tentative D call: TRBD1 (6 bases). This CDR3 contains 15 residues. CDR1 is SGDLS and CDR2 is YYNGEE in the germline V gene. Trimming stripped 4 bases from V and 6 bases from J, with 17 bases between. DNA of the CDR3: TGTGCCAGCAGCTCTACGGTCCAGGGGAGAAACATTCAGTACTTC. Protein product: CASSSTVQGRNIQYF.

The chain joins TRBV18 to TRBJ1-1; D possibly corresponds to TRBD1 (5 bases). Trimming took 6 bases from V and 1 from J, leaving 9 bases between them. Germline lookup yields CDR1 KGHSH and CDR2 LQKENI. The CDR3 has 13 residues. The CDR3 sequence: CASSRTPNTEAFF. The DNA for the CDR3 is TGTGCCAGCTCTCGGACACCGAACACTGAAGCTTTCTTT.

The chain joins TRBV4-3 to TRBJ2-2, with TRBD2 identical over 13 bases. Germline CDR1 and CDR2: LGHNA and YSLEER. CDR3 length equals 18 residues. The V segment lost 0 bases and the J segment 1 base; nucleotides outside the gene matches: 2. CDR3 nucleotides: TGCGCCAGCAGCCAAGATGGGACTAGCGGGGTGAACACCGGGGAGCTGTTTTTT. It codes for CASSQDGTSGVNTGELFF.

The chain has TRBV5-1 and TRBJ2-7, with 10 positions matching TRBD2. The CDR3 is 17 residues long. The V gene end was trimmed by 3 bases and the J gene end by 0 bases; junction bases not matched to a gene: 9. Germline V gives CDR1 SGHRS, CDR2 YFSETQ. CDR3 sequence reads: CASSSGGASGSSYEQYF. The CDR3, as DNA: TGCGCCAGCAGCTCGGGAGGGGCTAGCGGGAGCTCCTACGAGCAGTACTTC.